The T cell receptor (beta chain) described here comes from a study of T-cell memory formation after mild COVID-19. Study-level results: Several responding clones turned up in pre-infection memory, indicating that cross-reactive memory may have taken part.

A word on this clonotype: The antigen remains undetermined.

TCRdb ran MiXCR on the 5' RACE reads and lists one entry per CDR3 protein. Of 250,000 to 350,000 distinct CDR3 sequences listed, around 19% are singletons. The CDR3 is 15 residues long. The V segment lost 4 bases and the J segment 1 base; nucleotides outside the gene matches: 5. J is TRBJ2-3 and V is TRBV12-3 or TRBV12-4; 7 bases fit TRBD1. Sequencing was performed on PBMCs or a T cell subset sorted from them (not recorded which). This receptor was obtained from a man younger than 30 who had mild COVID-19 (a few samples of this study predate the infection). Cell type and time point are not known. As DNA, the CDR3 is TGTGCCAGCAGTTACAGGGGAAGGGGCACAGATACGCAGTATTTT. The encoded protein is CASSYRGRGTDTQYF.